The rows below give T cell receptor beta chains drawn from one sample of a study of T cells in localized non-small cell lung cancer. Some clones are missing from TCRdb's copy, which holds only in-frame ones; the method was immunoSEQ multiplex PCR. The sample has about 1,600 clones, 20% to 30% seen once; the top ten hold around a fifth. Sequenced material: lung tumor tissue, taken before any cancer treatment. These receptors came from a male donor older than 55 with stage II squamous cell lung carcinoma. CDR3s include the opening cysteine and the closing phenylalanine or tryptophan. D genes are given only for firm matches. Expanded clones get a size class; other rows say once, few or many, or leave the size out.

DNA: TGCGCCAGCAGCTTGGGGGTGGGACAGGCAGCAACTAATGAAAAACTGTTTTTT
CDR3: CASSLGVGQAATNEKLFF
J: TRBJ1-4
size: -
V: TRBV5-1
D: TRBD1

DNA: TGTGCCAGCACTGGCACAGATACGCAGTATTTT
CDR3: CASTGTDTQYF
J: TRBJ2-3
size: large
V: TRBV6-7
D: -

DNA: TGTGCCTTGACAGGGGCCGTCTCTGGAAACACCATATATTTT
CDR3: CALTGAVSGNTIYF
J: TRBJ1-3
size: -
V: TRBV30
D: TRBD1

DNA: TGCGCCAGCAGCCAAGATCTGCCGACAGGGACTGGCTACACCTTC
CDR3: CASSQDLPTGTGYTF
J: TRBJ1-2
size: large
V: TRBV4-1
D: TRBD1

DNA: TGTGCCAGCAGCCGAAGGGACAGGGGAATTGGAAACACCATATATTTT
CDR3: CASSRRDRGIGNTIYF
J: TRBJ1-3
size: -
V: TRBV14
D: TRBD1

DNA: TGTGCCAGCAGTTCCCTAGACAGGATTCATGAAGCTTTCTTT
CDR3: CASSSLDRIHEAFF
J: TRBJ1-1
size: -
V: TRBV6-8
D: -

DNA: TGTGCCAGCATGAGGACAGGGGGGGACAATGAGCAGTTCTTC
CDR3: CASMRTGGDNEQFF
J: TRBJ2-1
size: few
V: TRBV6-8
D: TRBD1

DNA: TGTGCCAGTAGTAGGGGGACAGGGGGCCCTGCAGAGACCCAGTACTTC
CDR3: CASSRGTGGPAETQYF
J: TRBJ2-5
size: -
V: TRBV19
D: TRBD1

DNA: TGTGCCAGCAGCATCGACCGCAATCGGGACACCATATATTTT
CDR3: CASSIDRNRDTIYF
J: TRBJ1-3
size: few
V: TRBV11-3
D: -

DNA: TGTGCCAGCAGTTATATCCAGGCGTTCGCCTATGGCTACACCTTC
CDR3: CASSYIQAFAYGYTF
J: TRBJ1-2
size: medium-sized
V: TRBV6-8
D: -

DNA: TGTGCCAGCGGCCACAGAGCGAACTACGAGCAGTACTTC
CDR3: CASGHRANYEQYF
J: TRBJ2-7
size: few
V: TRBV6-8
D: -

DNA: TGTGCCAGCAGCGGGGATTACTACGAGCAGTACTTC
CDR3: CASSGDYYEQYF
J: TRBJ2-7
size: once
V: TRBV14
D: -

DNA: TGTGCCAGCAGTCGACAGGGTTCGTACAATGAGCAGTTCTTC
CDR3: CASSRQGSYNEQFF
J: TRBJ2-1
size: -
V: TRBV11-3
D: TRBD1

DNA: TGCGCCAGCAGTGAGTCGAATTTGGGGTCAGACATGAACACTGAAGCTTTCTTT
CDR3: CASSESNLGSDMNTEAFF
J: TRBJ1-1
size: -
V: TRBV10-1
D: -

DNA: TGTGCCAGCAGACCCGGGACGTATAGGAAACAGCCCCAGCATTTT
CDR3: CASRPGTYRKQPQHF
J: TRBJ1-5
size: few
V: TRBV28
D: -

DNA: TGTGCCAGCAGCTTGGCCCCAGGATTCTCCTACGAGCAGTACTTC
CDR3: CASSLAPGFSYEQYF
J: TRBJ2-7
size: few
V: TRBV11-3
D: -

DNA: TGTGCCAGCAGTCCAGCCTCCCTCTACAATGAGCAGTTCTTC
CDR3: CASSPASLYNEQFF
J: TRBJ2-1
size: -
V: TRBV28
D: -

DNA: TGTGCCAGCAGCTTCTGGCTATTGGGGTCGGATGAGCAGTTCTTC
CDR3: CASSFWLLGSDEQFF
J: TRBJ2-1
size: -
V: TRBV11-3
D: -

DNA: TGTGCCAGCAGTGACTCGGGAGGGGGTACAAACTACGAGCAGTACTTC
CDR3: CASSDSGGGTNYEQYF
J: TRBJ2-7
size: -
V: TRBV6-4
D: -

DNA: TGTGCCACCAGCCGCGACAGGGGCCCCTACGAGCAGTACTTC
CDR3: CATSRDRGPYEQYF
J: TRBJ2-7
size: -
V: TRBV15
D: TRBD1

DNA: TGTGCCAGCAGTTATAAGGGGTCGGGGACTGAAGCTTTCTTT
CDR3: CASSYKGSGTEAFF
J: TRBJ1-1
size: -
V: TRBV6-8
D: -

DNA: TGTGCCAGCTCTAAGGCGAACACTGAAGCTTTCTTT
CDR3: CASSKANTEAFF
J: TRBJ1-1
size: few
V: TRBV18
D: -

DNA: TGCGCCAGCAGCTTGGCGCAGGGGTGGTACGAGCAGTACTTC
CDR3: CASSLAQGWYEQYF
J: TRBJ2-7
size: -
V: TRBV5-1
D: -

DNA: TGTGCCAGCAGCTTAGGAGGGAACTATGGCTACACCTTC
CDR3: CASSLGGNYGYTF
J: TRBJ1-2
size: few
V: TRBV7-1
D: -

DNA: TGTGCCAGCAGTTCCCCCGAGGCGGGAAACACTGAAGCTTTCTTT
CDR3: CASSSPEAGNTEAFF
J: TRBJ1-1
size: medium-sized
V: TRBV6-8
D: -

DNA: TGTGCCAGCAGCTTAGGGGGCAGCCCGAACACTGAAGCTTTCTTT
CDR3: CASSLGGSPNTEAFF
J: TRBJ1-1
size: -
V: TRBV11-3
D: -

DNA: TGTGCCAGCAGTGGTGAGGACAGGGGCTACGAGCAGTACTTC
CDR3: CASSGEDRGYEQYF
J: TRBJ2-7
size: few
V: TRBV6-8
D: TRBD1

DNA: TGCGCCAGCAGCCAGGGGACAGGGATGGGCAATGAGCAGTTCTTC
CDR3: CASSQGTGMGNEQFF
J: TRBJ2-1
size: -
V: TRBV5-1
D: TRBD1

DNA: TGTGCCAGCAGCCAAGAAGACAGGGCACCCCTCCACTTT
CDR3: CASSQEDRAPLHF
J: TRBJ1-6
size: few
V: TRBV14
D: TRBD1

DNA: TGTGCCAGCAGCTACAGTGGTACAGATACGCAGTATTTT
CDR3: CASSYSGTDTQYF
J: TRBJ2-3
size: few
V: TRBV7-1
D: -

DNA: TGCAGCGCCCTGACAGGGCCAGGAAACACCATATATTTT
CDR3: CSALTGPGNTIYF
J: TRBJ1-3
size: -
V: TRBV29-1
D: TRBD1

DNA: TGTGCCAGCAGGACTACAGGGCCGAACACTGAAGCTTTCTTT
CDR3: CASRTTGPNTEAFF
J: TRBJ1-1
size: few
V: TRBV6-8
D: -

DNA: TGTGCCAGTAGTATCCAGGGGACAGATACGCAGTATTTT
CDR3: CASSIQGTDTQYF
J: TRBJ2-3
size: -
V: TRBV19
D: -

DNA: TGTGCCAGCAGTCGACAGATCTCCGGGGAGACCCAGTACTTC
CDR3: CASSRQISGETQYF
J: TRBJ2-5
size: -
V: TRBV6-8
D: -

DNA: TGTGCCAGCAGCTCCCAGGGGGGGCATAGCAATCAGCCCCAGCATTTT
CDR3: CASSSQGGHSNQPQHF
J: TRBJ1-5
size: few
V: TRBV11-3
D: TRBD1

DNA: TGTGCCAGCAGAGCGGGGGGGCCTAACAATGAGCAGTTCTTC
CDR3: CASRAGGPNNEQFF
J: TRBJ2-1
size: medium-sized
V: TRBV11-3
D: TRBD2

DNA: TGTGCCAGTTGCAGCCATCCGGGCACTGAAGCTTTCTTT
CDR3: CASCSHPGTEAFF
J: TRBJ1-1
size: -
V: TRBV12-5
D: -

DNA: TGTGCCAGCAGCGTGGGACAGTCTATGAACACTGAAGCTTTCTTT
CDR3: CASSVGQSMNTEAFF
J: TRBJ1-1
size: few
V: TRBV9
D: TRBD1

DNA: TGTGCCAGCAGTGAGGGGTTTCTCTACGAGCAGTACTTC
CDR3: CASSEGFLYEQYF
J: TRBJ2-7
size: -
V: TRBV6-8
D: -

DNA: TGTGCCAGTTCCCGGCCAACCGGAGAAAAACTGTTTTTT
CDR3: CASSRPTGEKLFF
J: TRBJ1-4
size: -
V: TRBV19
D: -

DNA: TGTGCCAGCAGCATCGGGATTGGGGGCTACGAGCAGTACTTC
CDR3: CASSIGIGGYEQYF
J: TRBJ2-7
size: few
V: TRBV11-3
D: -

DNA: TGTGCCAGCAGCCCTGGGAGGGGATCCGGGACACCGTACCAAGAGACCCAGTACTTC
CDR3: CASSPGRGSGTPYQETQYF
J: TRBJ2-5
size: -
V: TRBV7-6
D: -

DNA: TGTGCCAGCAACCCATTGACAGGGGCAACCGGGGAGCTGTTTTTT
CDR3: CASNPLTGATGELFF
J: TRBJ2-2
size: -
V: TRBV6-8
D: TRBD1

DNA: TGTGCCAGCAGTCAGGGGTGCTGGCATCGACAAAGTCGGGCCAACGTCCTGACTTTC
CDR3: CASSQGCWHRQSRANVLTF
J: TRBJ2-6
size: few
V: TRBV6-8
D: -

DNA: TGTGCCAGCAGCGGGACCGGGACTAATGAAAAACTGTTTTTT
CDR3: CASSGTGTNEKLFF
J: TRBJ1-4
size: few
V: TRBV6-8
D: -

DNA: TGCGCCAGCAGCTTGGTAGGACCCAGCACAGATACGCAGTATTTT
CDR3: CASSLVGPSTDTQYF
J: TRBJ2-3
size: -
V: TRBV5-1
D: -

DNA: TGTGCCAGCAGCTTAGGAAGACGGACGAACACCGGGGAGCTGTTTTTT
CDR3: CASSLGRRTNTGELFF
J: TRBJ2-2
size: -
V: TRBV11-3
D: -

DNA: TGTGCCATCCAATGGGGGGAAAATCAGCCCCAGCATTTT
CDR3: CAIQWGENQPQHF
J: TRBJ1-5
size: -
V: TRBV6-8
D: -

DNA: TGTGCCAGCAGTTTGACGAGTTATAGCAATCAGCCCCAGCATTTT
CDR3: CASSLTSYSNQPQHF
J: TRBJ1-5
size: -
V: TRBV28
D: -

DNA: TGTGCCAGCAGCCTTGACAGGCTTAATTCACCCCTCCACTTT
CDR3: CASSLDRLNSPLHF
J: TRBJ1-6
size: few
V: TRBV6-8
D: -

DNA: TGCGCCAGCAGCCTTAGACAGGGGTTGAACACTGAAGCTTTCTTT
CDR3: CASSLRQGLNTEAFF
J: TRBJ1-1
size: -
V: TRBV5-1
D: TRBD1

DNA: TGTGCCAGCAGTGTAATTCACAGCTACTCTGGAAACACCATATATTTT
CDR3: CASSVIHSYSGNTIYF
J: TRBJ1-3
size: -
V: TRBV6-8
D: -

DNA: TGTGCCAGTAGCCGGGACAGGGGCTTCTATGGCTACACCTTC
CDR3: CASSRDRGFYGYTF
J: TRBJ1-2
size: -
V: TRBV19
D: TRBD1

DNA: TGTGCCAGCTCACCACTTGGGACAGGGGGAATGAACACTGAAGCTTTCTTT
CDR3: CASSPLGTGGMNTEAFF
J: TRBJ1-1
size: few
V: TRBV18
D: TRBD1

DNA: TGTGCCAGCAGCCTGGGGCCTGTTTACGAGCAGTACTTC
CDR3: CASSLGPVYEQYF
J: TRBJ2-7
size: -
V: TRBV7-1
D: -

DNA: TGCGCCAGCACTCGCCGGACCGGGACAGGGGCCAATGAGCAGTTCTTC
CDR3: CASTRRTGTGANEQFF
J: TRBJ2-1
size: -
V: TRBV10-2
D: TRBD1

DNA: TGTGCCAGCAGCCTCCGGGGCAACACCGGGGAGCTGTTTTTT
CDR3: CASSLRGNTGELFF
J: TRBJ2-2
size: -
V: TRBV7-6
D: -

DNA: TGTGCTAGTGCCAGCGGGAGCACAGATACGCAGTATTTT
CDR3: CASASGSTDTQYF
J: TRBJ2-3
size: -
V: TRBV12-5
D: -

DNA: TGTGCCAGCAGCGTAGAGGGCTACAATGAGCAGTTCTTC
CDR3: CASSVEGYNEQFF
J: TRBJ2-1
size: -
V: TRBV9
D: -